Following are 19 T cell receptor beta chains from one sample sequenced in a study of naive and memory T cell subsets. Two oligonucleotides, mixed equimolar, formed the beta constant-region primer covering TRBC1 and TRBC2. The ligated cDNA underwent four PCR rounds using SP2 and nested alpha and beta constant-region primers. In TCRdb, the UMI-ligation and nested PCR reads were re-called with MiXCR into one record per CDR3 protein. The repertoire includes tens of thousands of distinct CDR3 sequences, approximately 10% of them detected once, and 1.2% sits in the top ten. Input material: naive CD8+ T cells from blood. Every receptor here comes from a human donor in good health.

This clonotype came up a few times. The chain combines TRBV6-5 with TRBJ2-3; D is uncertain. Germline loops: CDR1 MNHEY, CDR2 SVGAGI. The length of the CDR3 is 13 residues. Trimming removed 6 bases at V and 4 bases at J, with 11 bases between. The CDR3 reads CASRSLWADTQYF. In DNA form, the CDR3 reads TGTGCCAGCAGATCCCTTTGGGCAGATACGCAGTATTTT.

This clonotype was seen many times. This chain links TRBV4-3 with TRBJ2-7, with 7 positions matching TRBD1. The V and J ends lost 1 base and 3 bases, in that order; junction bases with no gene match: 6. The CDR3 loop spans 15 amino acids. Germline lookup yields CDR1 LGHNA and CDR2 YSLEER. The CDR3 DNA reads TGCGCCAGCAGCCAAGCCCGGGACAGTTACTACGAGCAGTACTTC. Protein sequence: CASSQARDSYYEQYF.

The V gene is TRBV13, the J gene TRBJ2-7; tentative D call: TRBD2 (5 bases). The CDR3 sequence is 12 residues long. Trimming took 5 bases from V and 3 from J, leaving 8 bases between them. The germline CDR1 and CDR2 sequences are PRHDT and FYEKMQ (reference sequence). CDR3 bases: TGTGCCAGCAGCGTACTAGACTACGAGCAGTACTTC. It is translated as CASSVLDYEQYF.

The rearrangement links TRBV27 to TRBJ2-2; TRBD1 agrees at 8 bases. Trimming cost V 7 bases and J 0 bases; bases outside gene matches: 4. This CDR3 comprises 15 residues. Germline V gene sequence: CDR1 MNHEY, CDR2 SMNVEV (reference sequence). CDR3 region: CASKWTGSNTGELFF. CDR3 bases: TGTGCCAGCAAATGGACAGGGTCGAACACCGGGGAGCTGTTTTTT.

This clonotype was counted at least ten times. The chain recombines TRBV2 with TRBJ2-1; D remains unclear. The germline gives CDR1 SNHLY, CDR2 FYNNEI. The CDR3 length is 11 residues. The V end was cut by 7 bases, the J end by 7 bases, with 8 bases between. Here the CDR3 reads CASITPNEQFF. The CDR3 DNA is TGTGCCAGCATAACCCCGAATGAGCAGTTCTTC.

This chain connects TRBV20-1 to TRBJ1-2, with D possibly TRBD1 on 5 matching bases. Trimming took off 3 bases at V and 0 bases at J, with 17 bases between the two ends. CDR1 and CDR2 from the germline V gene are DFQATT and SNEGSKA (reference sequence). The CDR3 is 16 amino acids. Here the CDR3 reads CSASGDGLGTNYGYTF. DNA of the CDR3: TGCAGTGCTAGCGGGGACGGCCTGGGGACTAACTATGGCTACACCTTC.

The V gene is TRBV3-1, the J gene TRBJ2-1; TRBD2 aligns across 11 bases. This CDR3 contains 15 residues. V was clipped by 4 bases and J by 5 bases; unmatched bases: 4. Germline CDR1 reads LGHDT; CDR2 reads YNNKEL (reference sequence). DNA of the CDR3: TGTGCCAGCAGCCCGAGACTAGCGGGAAACAATGAGCAGTTCTTC. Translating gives CASSPRLAGNNEQFF.

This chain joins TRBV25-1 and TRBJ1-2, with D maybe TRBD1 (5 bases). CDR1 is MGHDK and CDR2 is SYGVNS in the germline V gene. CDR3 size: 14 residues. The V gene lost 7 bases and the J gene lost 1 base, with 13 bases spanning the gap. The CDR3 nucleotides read TGTGCCAGCACCGGAGGGACGCTTAACTATGGCTACACCTTC. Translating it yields CASTGGTLNYGYTF.

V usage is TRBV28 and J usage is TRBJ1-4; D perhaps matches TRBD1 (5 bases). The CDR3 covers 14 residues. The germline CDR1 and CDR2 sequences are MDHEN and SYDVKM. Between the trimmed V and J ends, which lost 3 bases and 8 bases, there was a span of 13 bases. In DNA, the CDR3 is TGTGCCAGCAGTTTGGCATGGGACGTCGAAAAACTGTTTTTT. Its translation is CASSLAWDVEKLFF.

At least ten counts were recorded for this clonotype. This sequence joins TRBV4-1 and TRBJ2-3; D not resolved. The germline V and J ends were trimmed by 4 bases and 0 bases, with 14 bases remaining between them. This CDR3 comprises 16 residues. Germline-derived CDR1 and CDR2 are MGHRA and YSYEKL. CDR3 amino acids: CASSPFFGSSTDTQYF. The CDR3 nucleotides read TGCGCCAGCAGCCCCTTTTTTGGTTCTAGCACAGATACGCAGTATTTT.

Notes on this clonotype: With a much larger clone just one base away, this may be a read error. As DNA, the CDR3 is TGTGCCGGCAGTTCGGGGCACAGTGAAGCTTTCTTT. Protein sequence: CAGSSGHSEAFF. This chain connects TRBV27 to TRBJ1-1; TRBD1 might be the D (5 bases). CDR3 length: 12 amino acids. Germline-derived CDR1 and CDR2 are MNHEY and SMNVEV (reference sequence).

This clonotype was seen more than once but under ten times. The CDR3 coding sequence is TGTGCCAGCAGGTGGGACCCGTCGCTCGAGCAGTACTTC. It specifies CASRWDPSLEQYF. This chain connects TRBV28 to TRBJ2-7; D is tentatively TRBD1 or TRBD2 (5 bases each). V gave up 6 bases and J gave up 6 bases, with 15 bases separating them. This CDR3 spans 13 amino acids. CDR1 is MDHEN and CDR2 is SYDVKM in the germline V gene.

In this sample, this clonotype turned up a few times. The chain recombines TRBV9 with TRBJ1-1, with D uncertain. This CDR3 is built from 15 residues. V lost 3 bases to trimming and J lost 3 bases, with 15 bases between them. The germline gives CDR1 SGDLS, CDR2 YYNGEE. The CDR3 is CASSALSRWDTEAFF. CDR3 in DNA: TGTGCCAGCAGCGCCCTGAGTAGGTGGGACACTGAAGCTTTCTTT. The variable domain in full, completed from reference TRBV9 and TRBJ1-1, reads DSGVTQTPKHLITATGQRVTLRCSPRSGDLSVYWYQQSLDQGLQFLIQYYNGEERAKGNILERFSAQQFPDLHSELNLSSLELGDSALYFCASSALSRWDTEAFFGQGTRLTVV.

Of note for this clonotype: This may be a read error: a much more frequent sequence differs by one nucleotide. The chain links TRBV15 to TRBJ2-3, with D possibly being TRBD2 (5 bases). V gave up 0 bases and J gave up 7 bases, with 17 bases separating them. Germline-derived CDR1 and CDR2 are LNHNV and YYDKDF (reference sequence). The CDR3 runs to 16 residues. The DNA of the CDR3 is TGTGCCACCAGCAGAGATCTGGGCCGGGGTCGATATACGCAGTATTTT. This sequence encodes CATSRDLGRGRYTQYF.

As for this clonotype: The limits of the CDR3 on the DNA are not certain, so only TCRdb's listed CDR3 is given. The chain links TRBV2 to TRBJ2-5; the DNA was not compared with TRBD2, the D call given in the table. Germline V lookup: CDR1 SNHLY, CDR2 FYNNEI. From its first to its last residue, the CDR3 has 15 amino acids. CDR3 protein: CASILAGSYQETQYF.

This CDR3 reads CASSRADEQYF. Written as DNA, the CDR3 is TGTGCCAGCTCCCGGGCCGACGAGCAGTACTTC. V gene TRBV2 combines with J gene TRBJ2-7; no definite D call. This CDR3 is 11 amino acids long. The germline V and J ends were trimmed by 8 bases and 5 bases, with 10 bases remaining between them. CDR1 SNHLY and CDR2 FYNNEI come from the germline V gene.

This CDR3 is CSGWVGRDEQYF. The CDR3 DNA reads as TGCAGCGGATGGGTGGGGCGGGACGAGCAGTACTTC. The gene calls are TRBV29-1 and TRBJ2-7; the D gene could be TRBD1 or TRBD2 (5 bases each). Trimming stripped 7 bases from V and 5 bases from J, with 15 bases between. Germline loops: CDR1 SQVTM, CDR2 ANQGSEA. This CDR3 is 12 amino acids long.

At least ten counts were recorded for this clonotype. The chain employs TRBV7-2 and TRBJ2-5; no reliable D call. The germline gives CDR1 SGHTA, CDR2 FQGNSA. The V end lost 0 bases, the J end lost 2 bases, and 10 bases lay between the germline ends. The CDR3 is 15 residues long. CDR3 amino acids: CASSLASAAQETQYF. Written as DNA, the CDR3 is TGTGCCAGCAGCTTAGCGTCGGCAGCTCAAGAGACCCAGTACTTC.

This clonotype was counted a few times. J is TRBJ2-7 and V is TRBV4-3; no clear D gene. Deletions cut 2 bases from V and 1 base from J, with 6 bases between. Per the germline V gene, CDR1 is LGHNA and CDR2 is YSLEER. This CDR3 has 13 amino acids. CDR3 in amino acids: CASSQTESYEQYF. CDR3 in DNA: TGCGCCAGCAGCCAAACAGAGTCCTACGAGCAGTACTTC.